This T cell receptor (beta chain) was sequenced during a study of blood T cell repertoires in COVID-19. Overall study context: There were acute and convalescent COVID-19 samples, and they came from the United States, Italy and Spain. T cells, B-cell-depleted T cells, or PBMCs supplied cDNA or gDNA.

The authors' processing: The assay estimated nucleated cells by amplifying reference gene primers. Assay used: immunoSEQ multiplex PCR; TCRdb lists only in-frame clones, some missing. From that table come the V and J calls and clone size; the DNA was used to work out D and trimming. This sample carries roughly 15,000 clones, approximately 90% of them seen once, and the ten largest clones take just under 9%. CDR1 and CDR2 (germline): KGHSH, LQKENI. This CDR3 is 12 amino acids long. The V gene lost 1 base and the J gene lost 7 bases, with 5 bases spanning the gap. The chain employs TRBV18 and TRBJ2-1; D not resolved. What was sequenced was peripheral blood. The sequence came from a human donor in a cohort sampled during active COVID-19. The CDR3 nucleotides are TGTGCCAGCTCACCACTAGCAAATGAGCAGTTCTTC. Amino acid sequence: CASSPLANEQFF. Supplemented by reference TRBV18 and TRBJ2-1, the full variable domain reads NAGVMQNPRHLVRRRGQEARLRCSPMKGHSHVYWYRQLPEEGLKFMVYLQKENIIDESGMPKERFSAEFPKEGPSILRIQQVVRGDSAAYFCASSPLANEQFFGPGTRLTVL.